This T cell receptor (beta chain) was identified in a study of T cells in Graves' hyperthyroidism and ophthalmopathy (dated by TCRdb to about 2019). General notes on the study: Peripheral blood samples were taken at initial diagnosis, before any treatment was given. To identify TCR V-J signatures that set the groups apart, the researchers used a discovery cohort of more than 95 patients, made up of around 42 with Graves' ophthalmopathy and some 60 with stable Graves' hyperthyroidism. Prospective prediction of ophthalmopathy was tested in an independent validation cohort consisting of fewer than 20 hyperthyroidism patients and 15 to 17 patients who later progressed to ophthalmopathy. The roughly 90 discovery patients were divided at random into training and test sets in a 7:3 ratio. In about 6 Graves' hyperthyroidism patients, the study also compared T-cell repertoires from thyroid tissue with T-cell repertoires from blood. Once sampling was done, hyperthyroidism patients were given methimazole at a starting dose of 30 mg daily, whereas ophthalmopathy patients were given high-dose intravenous methylprednisolone. TCR Vbeta CDR3 sequencing of approximately 140 peripheral blood samples (43 ophthalmopathy, 75 hyperthyroidism and some 17 progressor patients) is reported in the paper.

Ophthalmopathy patients had moderately to severely active disease, Clinical Activity Score of at least 3, NOSPECS grade of at least 4, and duration under 3 months. Any patient with an uncontrolled infection, another autoimmune disease, pregnancy or lactation was excluded. Clinical symptoms, serum thyroxine and TRAb, thyroid ultrasound, and orbital computed tomography formed the basis for the diagnoses. PBMCs were separated from roughly 10 ml of fresh peripheral blood using Ficoll-Paque density gradient centrifugation. Total RNA was extracted using Trizol reagent, and RNA quality was assessed on an Agilent 2100 Bioanalyzer. The paper as a whole reports these results and caveats: Blood samples also contained most of the expanded thyroid clonotypes (frequency above 0.001), which suggests that blood repertoires may reflect thyroid immune responses. No statistical method was used to set the sample size in advance, and investigators knew the group allocation. In validation, progression to ophthalmopathy was predicted by the model with nearly 71% sensitivity and under 85% specificity, a median of roughly six months before onset. A model built on a 13 V-J signature distinguished ophthalmopathy from stable hyperthyroidism, reaching about 88% sensitivity and 81.08% specificity in cross-validation and 80%/75% in testing.

Notes on this clonotype: Its target antigen remains unknown. Base qualities were left out, and no much larger clone turns up one base away.

The TCR beta CDR3 regions were amplified from RNA transcripts. The first round of RT-PCR for the TCR CDR3 was performed with the HTBI primer set and the Qiagen OneStep RT-PCR kit. Libraries were constructed in a second round of multiplex PCR, after which size selection and purification were carried out. Paired-end sequencing of the libraries was performed with 100 bp reads on an Illumina HiSeq2000. The published analysis was carried out like this. SOAPnuke was used to process the raw data, removing reads that contained adapters or uncalled bases, had a mean Phred below 15, or lacked an exact match to the constant primer or identifier. High-quality paired reads were merged with COPE v1.2.5, and unique nucleotide sequences were defined as clonotypes. Clonotypes were aligned to IMGT TRBV, TRBD and TRBJ reference segments using MiTCR v1.1. Analysis was restricted to V-J combinations with a frequency above 0.0001, which covered roughly 99% of repertoires. The TCS score was defined as F50 (clonal expansion) divided by E x V (chaos), with BLOSUM62-based TCRdist calculated between CDR3 peptides within each V-J. Welch's t-statistics and random forest reduced some 510 V-J features to 10 to 15, which were used in a naive Bayes classifier (R e1071). The public reads were reprocessed in TCRdb via fastp at Q25 and MiXCR, keeping in-frame beta chains. Under each unique CDR3 protein, matching rows form one entry showing the most common genes and DNA. TCRdb's processing, not the authors' own work, is the source of the V and J calls. This sample gives around 300,000 distinct CDR3 sequences in total; roughly an eighth of them show up just once. The ten largest clones take up roughly 33% of the sample.

Including the terminal cysteine and phenylalanine, the CDR3 comprises 17 residues. Only the CDR3 region is kept as DNA, spanning 51 bases read in frame from base 1. Per the germline V gene (reference sequence), LGHDT is the CDR1 and YNNKEL is the CDR2. V was cut back by 2 bases and J by 4 bases, leaving a gap of 18 bases between them. Specimen: blood. The TCR originated in a woman between 40 and 55 years old with Graves' ophthalmopathy. The chain joins TRBV3-1 to TRBJ1-5; a confident D gene designation cannot be given. The DNA reads TGTGCCAGCAGCCAACCGCTGGGAGGGCCCCCTAATCAGCCCCAGCATTTT. Translated, this gives CASSQPLGGPPNQPQHF.